The T cell receptor (beta chain) described here comes from a study of blood T cell repertoires in COVID-19 (dated by TCRdb to 2019 to 2021). About the study as a whole: The collaborator samples originated in the United States, Italy and Spain and spanned the acute and convalescent phases of COVID-19. Where available, HLA class I and class II types were obtained from metadata supplied by the sample provider rather than from assay-based typing. A de-identified subject ID, COVID-19 status, age in years and sex were almost always included in the sample metadata. The dataset comprised deeply sampled blood TCRbeta repertoires from subjects exposed to, actively infected with, or recovered from COVID-19. The repertoires were made available in a free public database intended to serve as a resource for research on the immune response to SARS-CoV-2. The samples were drawn from two sources: the first 160 participants of the ongoing ImmuneRACE study, and some 1,300 subjects contributed by 6 global collaborators. The material from the prospective study consisted of cDNA or gDNA derived from T cells, B-cell-depleted T cells, or PBMCs. Overall study outcomes, separate from this receptor: Clinical and demographic metadata were provided uncurated, with the amount varying by source and participant.

In the case of this clone: Its antigen is unknown. No qualities accompany the bases; no much larger clone lies one base away.

The immunoSEQ Assay, a bias-controlled multiplex PCR, was used to amplify TCRbeta CDR3 regions from genomic DNA. The study's processing was this. Within the assay, amplification of reference gene primers was used to estimate how many nucleated cells each sample contained. Sequence reads were collapsed and filtered to measure the absolute abundance of every unique TCRbeta CDR3 rearrangement. For each sample, productive Simpson clonality was calculated by taking the square root of Simpson's diversity index across productive rearrangements. TCRdb re-hosts the immuneACCESS table, in-frame sequences only. Its copies lack some clones; in the studies checked, an unresolved V gene accounts for under half of them, and the cause for the rest is not known. V, J and clone size reflect that table, while D and trimming were determined from the DNA. Here the sample has around 78,000 clones; more than 85% occur a single time. The leading ten clones occupy 0.95% to 1.5% of the sample.

In the prospective study, participants were roughly 18 to 89 years old, resided in around 25 geographic areas of the United States, and were enrolled through a virtual design. In the prospective study, participants were assigned to cohorts based on the clinical history participants reported in a screening survey and a study questionnaire. In the prospective study, whole blood, serum and a nasopharyngeal or oropharyngeal swab were collected from each participant by mobile phlebotomists. Participants in the prospective study had the option to provide additional blood draws and questionnaires over a roughly 2-month period. Before DNA extraction, blood samples from the prospective study were shipped at room temperature or frozen. Looking up the germline V gene (reference sequence) yields CDR1 SEHNR and CDR2 FQNEAQ. V and J lose 3 bases and 5 bases, and a span of 8 bases separates them. From its cysteine to its phenylalanine, the CDR3 spans 13 amino acids. Just the 39-base CDR3 DNA is kept, in frame starting at base 1.

In this chain, TRBV7-9 is recombined with TRBJ2-1, with TRBD1 tentatively as D gene (6 bases match). Sequenced material: PBMCs or T cells enriched from blood (not recorded which). The receptor was derived from a woman between 45 and 65 years old with acute COVID-19. CDR3 reads: CASSFYRDNEQFF. The nucleotide sequence reads as follows: TGTGCCAGCAGCTTTTACAGGGACAATGAGCAGTTCTTC. This CDR3, with the reference TRBV7-9 and TRBJ2-1 proteins standing in past its ends, gives the full variable domain DTGVSQNPRHKITKRGQNVTFRCDPISEHNRLYWYRQTLGQGPEFLTYFQNEAQLEKSRLLSDRFSAERPKGSFSTLEIQRTEQGDSAMYLCASSFYRDNEQFFGPGTRLTVL.